This entry describes one T cell receptor beta chain. The naive CD8 fraction comprised CD45RO-negative cells positively selected for CCR7 and excluded terminally differentiated effector memory CD45RA+ cells. The sample comes from a study of shared clonotypes between healthy human individuals. Study-level information: The study enrolled two women and three men aged 18 to 49.

Trimming took 3 bases from V and 0 from J, leaving 15 bases between them. Per germline, CDR1 MNHEY and CDR2 SVGAGI. This CDR3 has 16 amino acids. Sorted-subset replicate PCR reactions contained about 200 ng DNA, corresponding to roughly 29,000 T cell genomes. In the authors' workflow: Junction-only sequences without quality scores came from ImmunoSEQ, so filtering differed. TCRdb's table, derived via immunoSEQ multiplex PCR, lists solely in-frame clones and lacks some. V and J calls plus clone size are reproduced from that table; the DNA served to infer D and trimming. Among around 2,100,000 clones, about 95% were seen once, and the ten largest hold more than 0.9%.

The sequence was collected from a man between 18 and 35 years old in good health. The chain employs TRBV6-5 and TRBJ2-7, with D possibly matching TRBD1 (6 bases). Sequenced sample: naive CD8+ T cells sorted from blood. DNA of the CDR3: TGTGCCAGCAGTTATTTAGACAGGCCGAGCTCCTACGAGCAGTACTTC. Amino acid sequence: CASSYLDRPSSYEQYF.